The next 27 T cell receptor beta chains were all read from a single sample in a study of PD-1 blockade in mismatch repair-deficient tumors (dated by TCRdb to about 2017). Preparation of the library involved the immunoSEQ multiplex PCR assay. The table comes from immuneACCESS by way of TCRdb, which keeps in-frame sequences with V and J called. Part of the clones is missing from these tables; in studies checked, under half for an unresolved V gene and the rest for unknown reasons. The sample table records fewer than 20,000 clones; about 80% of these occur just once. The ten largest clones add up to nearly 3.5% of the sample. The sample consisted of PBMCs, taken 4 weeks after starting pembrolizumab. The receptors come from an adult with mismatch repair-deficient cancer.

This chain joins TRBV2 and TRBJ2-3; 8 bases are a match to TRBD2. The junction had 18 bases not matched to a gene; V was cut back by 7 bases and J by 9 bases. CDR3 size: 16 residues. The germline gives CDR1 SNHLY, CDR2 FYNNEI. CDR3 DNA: TGTGCCAGCAATTCCCCCAGCGGGAGAATTAGAGTAACGCAGTATTTT. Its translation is CASNSPSGRIRVTQYF.

The CDR3 spells CASSLVAAEYEQYF. Written as DNA, the CDR3 is TGCGCCAGCAGCTTGGTGGCGGCCGAGTACGAGCAGTACTTC. The V and J genes are TRBV5-1 and TRBJ2-7; D is undetermined. Germline V CDR1 and CDR2: SGHRS, YFSETQ. The germline V and J ends were trimmed by 0 bases and 4 bases, with 11 bases remaining between them. CDR3 length: 14 residues.

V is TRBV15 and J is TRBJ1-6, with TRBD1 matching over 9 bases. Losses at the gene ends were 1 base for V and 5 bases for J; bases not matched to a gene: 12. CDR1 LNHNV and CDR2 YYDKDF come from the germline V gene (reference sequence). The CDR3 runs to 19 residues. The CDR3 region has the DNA TGTGCCACCAGCAGAGTTAATCCCGGGACAGGGTTCAATAATTCACCCCTCCACTTT. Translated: CATSRVNPGTGFNNSPLHF.

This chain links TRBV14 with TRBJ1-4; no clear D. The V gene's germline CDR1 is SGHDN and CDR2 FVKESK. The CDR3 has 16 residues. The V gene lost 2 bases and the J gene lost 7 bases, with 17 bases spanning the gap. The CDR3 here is CASSQRSKGAGEKLFF. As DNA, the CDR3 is TGTGCCAGCAGCCAAAGGTCTAAGGGCGCGGGTGAAAAACTGTTTTTT. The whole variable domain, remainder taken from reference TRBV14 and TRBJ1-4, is EAGVTQFPSHSVIEKGQTVTLRCDPISGHDNLYWYRRVMGKEIKFLLHFVKESKQDESGMPNNRFLAERTGGTYSTLKVQPAELEDSGVYFCASSQRSKGAGEKLFFGSGTQLSVL.

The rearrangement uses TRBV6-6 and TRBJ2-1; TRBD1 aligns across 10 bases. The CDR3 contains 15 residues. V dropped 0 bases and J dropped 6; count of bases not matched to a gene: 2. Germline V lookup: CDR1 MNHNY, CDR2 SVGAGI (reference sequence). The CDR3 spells CASSYSRDRGNEQFF. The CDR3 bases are TGTGCCAGCAGTTACTCGAGGGACAGGGGCAATGAGCAGTTCTTC.

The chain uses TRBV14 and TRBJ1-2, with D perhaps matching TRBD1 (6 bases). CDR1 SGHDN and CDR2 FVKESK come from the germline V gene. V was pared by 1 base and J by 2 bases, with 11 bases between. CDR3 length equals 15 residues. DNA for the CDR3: TGTGCCAGCAGCCAAGGGGGACACAAGAACTATGGCTACACCTTC. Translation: CASSQGGHKNYGYTF.

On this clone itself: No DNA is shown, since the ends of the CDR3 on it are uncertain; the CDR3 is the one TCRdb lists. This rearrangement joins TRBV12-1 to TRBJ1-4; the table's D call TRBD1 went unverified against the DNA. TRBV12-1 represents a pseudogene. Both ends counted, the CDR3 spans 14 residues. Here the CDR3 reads CAGFATGTNEKLFF.

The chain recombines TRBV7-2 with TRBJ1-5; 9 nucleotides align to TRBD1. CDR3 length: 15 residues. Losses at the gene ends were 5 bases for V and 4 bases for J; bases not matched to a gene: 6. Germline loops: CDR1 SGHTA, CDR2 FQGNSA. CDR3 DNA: TGTGCCAGCAGCCCCTGGACAGGGGAGAATCAGCCCCAGCATTTT. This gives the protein CASSPWTGENQPQHF.

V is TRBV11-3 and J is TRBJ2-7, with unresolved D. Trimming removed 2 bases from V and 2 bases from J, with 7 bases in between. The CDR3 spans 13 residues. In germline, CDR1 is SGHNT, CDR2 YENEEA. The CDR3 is CASSLIIAYEQYF. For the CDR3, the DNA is TGTGCCAGCAGCTTAATTATCGCCTACGAGCAGTACTTC.

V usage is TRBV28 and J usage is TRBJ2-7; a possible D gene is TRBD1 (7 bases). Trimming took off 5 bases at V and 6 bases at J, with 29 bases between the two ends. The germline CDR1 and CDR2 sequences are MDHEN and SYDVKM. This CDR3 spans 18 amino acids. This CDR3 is CASSTRTGFLGEEGEQYF. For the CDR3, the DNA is TGTGCCAGCAGTACCCGGACAGGATTTCTGGGTGAGGAGGGCGAGCAGTACTTC. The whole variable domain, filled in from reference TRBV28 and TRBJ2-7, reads DVKVTQSSRYLVKRTGEKVFLECVQDMDHENMFWYRQDPGLGLRLIYFSYDVKMKEKGDIPEGYSVSREKKERFSLILESASTNQTSMYLCASSTRTGFLGEEGEQYFGPGTRLTVT.

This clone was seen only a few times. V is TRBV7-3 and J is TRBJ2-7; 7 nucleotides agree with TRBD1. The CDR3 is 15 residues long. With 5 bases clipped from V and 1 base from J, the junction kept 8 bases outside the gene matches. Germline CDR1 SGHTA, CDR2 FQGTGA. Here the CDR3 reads CASSPGTVSSYEQYF. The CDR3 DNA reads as TGTGCCAGCAGCCCCGGGACAGTGTCGTCCTACGAGCAGTACTTC. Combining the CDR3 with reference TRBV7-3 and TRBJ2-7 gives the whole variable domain GAGVSQTPSNKVTEKGKYVELRCDPISGHTALYWYRQSLGQGPEFLIYFQGTGAADDSGLPNDRFFAVRPEGSVSTLKIQRTERGDSAVYLCASSPGTVSSYEQYFGPGTRLTVT.

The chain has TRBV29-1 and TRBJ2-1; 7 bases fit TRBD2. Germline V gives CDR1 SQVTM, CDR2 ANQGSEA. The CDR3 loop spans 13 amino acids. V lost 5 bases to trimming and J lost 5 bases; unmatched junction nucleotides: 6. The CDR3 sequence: CSVSPGLHNEQFF. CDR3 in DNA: TGCAGCGTTTCCCCGGGACTACACAATGAGCAGTTCTTC.

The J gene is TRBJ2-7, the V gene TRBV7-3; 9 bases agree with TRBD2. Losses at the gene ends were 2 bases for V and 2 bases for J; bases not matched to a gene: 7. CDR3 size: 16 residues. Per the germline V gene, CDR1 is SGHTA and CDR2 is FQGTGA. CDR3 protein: CASSLVVGLATYEQYF. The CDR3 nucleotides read TGTGCCAGCAGCTTAGTTGTGGGACTAGCAACCTACGAGCAGTACTTC.

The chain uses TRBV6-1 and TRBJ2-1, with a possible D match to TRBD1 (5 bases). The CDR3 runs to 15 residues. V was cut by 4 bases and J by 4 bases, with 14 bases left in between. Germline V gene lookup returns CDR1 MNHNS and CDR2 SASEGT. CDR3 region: CASSGKAGAYNEQFF. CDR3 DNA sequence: TGTGCCAGCAGTGGGAAGGCTGGGGCTTACAATGAGCAGTTCTTC.

The CDR3 loop is CASSQIPGLAGGPQYF. The CDR3 region has the DNA TGTGCCAGCAGCCAGATCCCGGGACTAGCGGGAGGGCCACAGTATTTT. The V call is TRBV4-2, the J call TRBJ2-3; 16 bases line up with TRBD2. The CDR3 is made up of 16 amino acids. CDR1 is LGHNA and CDR2 is YNFKEQ in the germline V gene. Trimming took 3 bases from V and 12 from J; bases not matched to a gene: 9.

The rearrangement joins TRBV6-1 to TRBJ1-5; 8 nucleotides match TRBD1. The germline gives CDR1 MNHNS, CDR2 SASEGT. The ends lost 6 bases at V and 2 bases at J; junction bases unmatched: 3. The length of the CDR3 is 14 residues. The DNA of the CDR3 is TGTGCCAGCAGCCGGGGACAGGGCAATCAGCCCCAGCATTTT. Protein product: CASSRGQGNQPQHF.

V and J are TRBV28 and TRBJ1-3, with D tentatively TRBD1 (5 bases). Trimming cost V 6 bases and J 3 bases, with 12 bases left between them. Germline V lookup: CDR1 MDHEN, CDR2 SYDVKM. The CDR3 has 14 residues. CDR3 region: CASSSTGLGNTIYF. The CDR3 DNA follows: TGTGCCAGCAGCTCTACGGGACTTGGAAACACCATATATTTT.

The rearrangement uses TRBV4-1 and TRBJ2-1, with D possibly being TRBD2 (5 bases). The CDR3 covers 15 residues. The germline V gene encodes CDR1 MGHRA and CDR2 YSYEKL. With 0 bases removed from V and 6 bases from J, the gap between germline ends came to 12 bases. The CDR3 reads CASSQDRISGNEQFF. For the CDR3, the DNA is TGCGCCAGCAGCCAAGATCGCATCAGCGGCAATGAGCAGTTCTTC.

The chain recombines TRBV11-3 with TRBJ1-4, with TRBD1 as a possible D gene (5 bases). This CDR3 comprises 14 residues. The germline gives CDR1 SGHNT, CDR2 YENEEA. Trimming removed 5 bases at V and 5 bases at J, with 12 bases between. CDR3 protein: CASSKGRLNEKLFF. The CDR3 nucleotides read TGTGCCAGCAGCAAGGGGAGGTTAAATGAAAAACTGTTTTTT.

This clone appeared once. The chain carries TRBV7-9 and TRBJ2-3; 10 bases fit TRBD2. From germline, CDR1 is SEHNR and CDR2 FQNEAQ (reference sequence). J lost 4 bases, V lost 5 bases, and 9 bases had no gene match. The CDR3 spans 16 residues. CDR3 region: CASSPGLAMSADTQYF. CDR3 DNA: TGTGCCAGCAGCCCGGGACTAGCGATGTCCGCAGATACGCAGTATTTT.

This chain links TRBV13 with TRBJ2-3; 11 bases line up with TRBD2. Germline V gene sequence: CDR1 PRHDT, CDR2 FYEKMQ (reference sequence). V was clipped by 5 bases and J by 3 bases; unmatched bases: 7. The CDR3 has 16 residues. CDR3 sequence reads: CASSPVAGGQTDTQYF. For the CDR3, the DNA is TGTGCCAGCAGCCCCGTAGCGGGAGGGCAGACAGATACGCAGTATTTT.

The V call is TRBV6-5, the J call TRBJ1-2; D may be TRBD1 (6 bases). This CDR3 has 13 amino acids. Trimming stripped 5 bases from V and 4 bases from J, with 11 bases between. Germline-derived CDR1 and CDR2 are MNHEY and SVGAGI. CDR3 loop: CASSTDRRYGYTF. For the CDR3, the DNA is TGTGCCAGCAGTACCGACAGGCGCTATGGCTACACCTTC.

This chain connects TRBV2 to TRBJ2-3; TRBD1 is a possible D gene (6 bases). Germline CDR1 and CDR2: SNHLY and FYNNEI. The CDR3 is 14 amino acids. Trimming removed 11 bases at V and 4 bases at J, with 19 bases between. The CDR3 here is CALSQGQGPDTQYF. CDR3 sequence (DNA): TGTGCCCTTAGTCAGGGGCAGGGGCCAGATACGCAGTATTTT.

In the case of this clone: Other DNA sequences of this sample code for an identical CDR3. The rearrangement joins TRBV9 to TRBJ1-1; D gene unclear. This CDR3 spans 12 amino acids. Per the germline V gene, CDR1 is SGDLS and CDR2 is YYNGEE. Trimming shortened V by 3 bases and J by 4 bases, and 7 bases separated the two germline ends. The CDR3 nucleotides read TGTGCCAGCAGCGGGTCGGGCACTGAAGCTTTCTTT. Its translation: CASSGSGTEAFF.

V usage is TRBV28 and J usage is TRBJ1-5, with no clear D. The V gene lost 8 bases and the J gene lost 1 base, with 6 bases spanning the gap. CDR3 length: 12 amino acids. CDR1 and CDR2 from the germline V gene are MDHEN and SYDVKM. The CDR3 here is CASRESNQPQHF. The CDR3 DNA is TGTGCCAGCCGGGAGAGCAATCAGCCCCAGCATTTT. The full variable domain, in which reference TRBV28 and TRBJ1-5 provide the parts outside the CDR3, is DVKVTQSSRYLVKRTGEKVFLECVQDMDHENMFWYRQDPGLGLRLIYFSYDVKMKEKGDIPEGYSVSREKKERFSLILESASTNQTSMYLCASRESNQPQHFGDGTRLSIL.

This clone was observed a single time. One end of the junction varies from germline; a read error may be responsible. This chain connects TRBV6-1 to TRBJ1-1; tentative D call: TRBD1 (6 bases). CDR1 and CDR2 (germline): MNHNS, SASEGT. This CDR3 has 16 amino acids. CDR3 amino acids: CVSSDGSGVSSTEAFF. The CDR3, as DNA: TGTGTCAGCAGTGATGGGTCAGGGGTATCAAGCACTGAAGCTTTCTTT.

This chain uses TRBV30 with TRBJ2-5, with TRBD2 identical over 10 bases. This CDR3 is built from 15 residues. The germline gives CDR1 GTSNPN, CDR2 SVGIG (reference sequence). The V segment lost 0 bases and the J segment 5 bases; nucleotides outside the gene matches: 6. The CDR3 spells CAWSVASGSTETQYF. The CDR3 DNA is TGTGCCTGGAGTGTAGCTAGCGGGAGTACGGAGACCCAGTACTTC.